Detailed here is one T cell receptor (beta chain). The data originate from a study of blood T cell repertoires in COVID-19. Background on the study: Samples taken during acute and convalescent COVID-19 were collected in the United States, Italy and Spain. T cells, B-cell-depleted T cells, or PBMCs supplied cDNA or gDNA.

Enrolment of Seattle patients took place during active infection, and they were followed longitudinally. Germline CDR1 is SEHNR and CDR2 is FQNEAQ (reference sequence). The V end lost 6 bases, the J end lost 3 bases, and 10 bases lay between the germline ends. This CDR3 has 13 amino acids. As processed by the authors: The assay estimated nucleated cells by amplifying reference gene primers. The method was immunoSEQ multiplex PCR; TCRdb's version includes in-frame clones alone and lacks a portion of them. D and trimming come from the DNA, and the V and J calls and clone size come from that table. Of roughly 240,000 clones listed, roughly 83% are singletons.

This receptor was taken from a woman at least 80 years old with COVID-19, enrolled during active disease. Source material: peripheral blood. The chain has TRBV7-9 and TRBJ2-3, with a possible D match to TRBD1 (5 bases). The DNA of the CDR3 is TGTGCCAGCAGTCTAGGGGCTACAGATACGCAGTATTTT. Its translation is CASSLGATDTQYF.